This passage covers 12 T cell receptor beta chains from one sample sequenced in a study of technical replicates of blood from a few donors. Produced via immunoSEQ multiplex PCR; TCRdb's table is partial and in-frame only. Of over 70,000 clones detected, around nine tenths appear once; the ten largest clones hold about 4.3%. The source material was PBMCs. These receptors were obtained from a human donor in good health. Some clones in this sample may be carry-over from other donors' samples.

V is TRBV6-5 and J is TRBJ2-1; tentative D call: TRBD2 (6 bases). The germline V and J ends were trimmed by 4 bases and 8 bases, with 12 bases remaining between them. The CDR3 totals 13 residues. Germline assignment: CDR1 MNHEY and CDR2 SVGAGI. The CDR3 here is CASSFWRDDEQFF. CDR3 nucleotides: TGTGCCAGCAGTTTTTGGCGGGATGATGAGCAGTTCTTC.

The rearrangement links TRBV5-5 to TRBJ1-2; 7 bases agree with TRBD1. V dropped 4 bases and J dropped 2; count of bases not matched to a gene: 8. CDR1 SGHKS and CDR2 YYEKEE come from the germline V gene (reference sequence). This CDR3 spans 15 amino acids. In nucleotides, the CDR3 is TGTGCCAGCAGCCCAGGACAGGAACCAAACTATGGCTACACCTTC. It specifies CASSPGQEPNYGYTF. Together with reference TRBV5-5 and TRBJ1-2, the CDR3 gives the full variable domain: DAGVTQSPTHLIKTRGQQVTLRCSPISGHKSVSWYQQVLGQGPQFIFQYYEKEERGRGNFPDRFSARQFPNYSSELNVNALLLGDSALYLCASSPGQEPNYGYTFGSGTRLTVV.

This clone occurred once. The chain recombines TRBV2 with TRBJ2-7; 13 bases are shared with TRBD2. With 6 bases clipped from V and 5 bases from J, the junction kept 7 bases outside the gene matches. The CDR3 is 15 residues long. In germline, CDR1 is SNHLY, CDR2 FYNNEI. CDR3 sequence (DNA): TGTGCCAGCAGACTAGCGGGAGGGCCTATCGACGAGCAGTACTTC. Its protein is CASRLAGGPIDEQYF.

V and J are TRBV25-1 and TRBJ1-1; a weak D match, TRBD1 (5 bases). Trimming removed 0 bases at V and 4 bases at J, with 9 bases between. Per the germline V gene, CDR1 is MGHDK and CDR2 is SYGVNS. The CDR3 has 14 amino acids. The CDR3 nucleotides are TGTGCCAGCAGTGAATACTGGCAGGGCACTGAAGCTTTCTTT. Translation: CASSEYWQGTEAFF.

V and J are TRBV6-5 and TRBJ1-2; no definite D call. The germline V and J ends were trimmed by 8 bases and 6 bases, with 10 bases remaining between them. Germline V gives CDR1 MNHEY, CDR2 SVGAGI. The CDR3 spans 11 residues. The CDR3 loop reads CASGFLHGYTF. DNA for the CDR3: TGTGCCAGCGGCTTTTTGCATGGCTACACCTTC.

This sequence joins TRBV2 and TRBJ2-7; weak D call: TRBD2 (5 bases). Germline assignment: CDR1 SNHLY and CDR2 FYNNEI. Trimming shortened V by 8 bases and J by 7 bases, and 18 bases separated the two germline ends. The CDR3 totals 13 residues. The CDR3 nucleotides read TGTGCCAGCCTCGGGCTAGCATTGCTGGAGCAGTACTTC. This sequence encodes CASLGLALLEQYF.

V and J are TRBV7-2 and TRBJ1-2, with D maybe TRBD1 (6 bases). Per germline, CDR1 SGHTA and CDR2 FQGNSA. CDR3 length equals 15 residues. The V end lost 5 bases, the J end lost 4 bases, and 17 bases lay between the germline ends. The CDR3 region is CASSQGPDYFYGYTF. DNA of the CDR3: TGTGCCAGCAGCCAGGGGCCGGATTATTTCTATGGCTACACCTTC.

This clone showed up just once. The chain uses TRBV7-2 and TRBJ2-3; a possible D gene is TRBD1 (6 bases). Germline V lookup: CDR1 SGHTA, CDR2 FQGNSA. The V gene lost 6 bases and the J gene lost 1 base, with 11 bases spanning the gap. The CDR3 runs to 14 residues. The CDR3 here is CASSSQGGTDTQYF. The CDR3 nucleotides read TGTGCCAGCAGTTCACAGGGAGGCACAGATACGCAGTATTTT.

The chain has TRBV29-1 and TRBJ2-3; perhaps TRBD1 as D (5 bases). The germline V gene has CDR1 SQVTM and CDR2 ANQGSEA. Trimming stripped 1 base from V and 8 bases from J, with 16 bases between. This CDR3 region has 14 residues. The CDR3 DNA follows: TGCAGCGTTGAAGTGGGGCAGCTCCCCGGTACGCAGTATTTT. Translating it yields CSVEVGQLPGTQYF.

The CDR3: CARGKTAGNTIYF. CDR3 nucleotides: TGTGCCAGGGGAAAGACAGCGGGAAACACCATATATTTT. The chain is built from TRBV11-3 and TRBJ1-3; the D gene is possibly TRBD1 (5 bases). The length of the CDR3 is 13 residues. Germline V gives CDR1 SGHNT, CDR2 YENEEA. Trimming removed 9 bases from V and 4 bases from J, with 13 bases in between.

V usage is TRBV2 and J usage is TRBJ2-2; D call uncertain. Trimming took 6 bases from V and 5 from J, leaving 10 bases between them. The CDR3 totals 13 residues. The V gene's germline CDR1 is SNHLY and CDR2 FYNNEI. Here the CDR3 reads CASSPQTTGELFF. The DNA for the CDR3 is TGTGCCAGCAGCCCTCAGACAACCGGGGAGCTGTTTTTT.

The V and J genes are TRBV27 and TRBJ2-7; 15 bases are shared with TRBD2. This CDR3 has 17 residues. Germline V gives CDR1 MNHEY, CDR2 SMNVEV (reference sequence). J was trimmed by 2 bases and V by 2 bases; bases with no gene match: 4. CDR3 DNA: TGTGCCAGCAGTTTAGCCTGGACTAGCGGGAGGGCCTACGAGCAGTACTTC. Residues: CASSLAWTSGRAYEQYF.